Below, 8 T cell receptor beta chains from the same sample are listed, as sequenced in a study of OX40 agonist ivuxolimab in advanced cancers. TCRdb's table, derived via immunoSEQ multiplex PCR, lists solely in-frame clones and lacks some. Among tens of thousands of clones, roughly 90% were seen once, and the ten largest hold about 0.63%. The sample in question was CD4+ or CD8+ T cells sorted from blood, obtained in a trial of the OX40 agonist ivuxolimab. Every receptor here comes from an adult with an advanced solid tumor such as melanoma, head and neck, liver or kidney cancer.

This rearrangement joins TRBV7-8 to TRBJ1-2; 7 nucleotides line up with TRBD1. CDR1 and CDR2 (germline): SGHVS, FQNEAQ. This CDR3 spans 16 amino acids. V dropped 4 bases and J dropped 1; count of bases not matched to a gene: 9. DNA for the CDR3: TGTGCCAGCAGCTCATCGATTGGGACAGTTAACTATGGCTACACCTTC. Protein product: CASSSSIGTVNYGYTF.

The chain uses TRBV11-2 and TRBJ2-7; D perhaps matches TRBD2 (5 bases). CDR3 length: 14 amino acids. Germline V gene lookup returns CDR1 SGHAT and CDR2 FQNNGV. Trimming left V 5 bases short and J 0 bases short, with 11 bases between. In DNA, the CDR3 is TGTGCCAGCAGCCAACGACGGGACTCCTACGAGCAGTACTTC. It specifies CASSQRRDSYEQYF.

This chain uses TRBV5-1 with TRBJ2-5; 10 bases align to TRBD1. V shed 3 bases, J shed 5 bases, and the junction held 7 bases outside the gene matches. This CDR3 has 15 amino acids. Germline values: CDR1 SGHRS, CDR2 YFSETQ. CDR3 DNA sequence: TGCGCCAGCAGCTCGCGGACAGGGGGGGAGGAGACCCAGTACTTC. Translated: CASSSRTGGEETQYF.

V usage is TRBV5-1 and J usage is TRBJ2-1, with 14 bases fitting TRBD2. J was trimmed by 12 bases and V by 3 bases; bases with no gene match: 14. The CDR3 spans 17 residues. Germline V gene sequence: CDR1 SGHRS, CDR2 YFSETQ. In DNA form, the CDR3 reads TGCGCCAGCAGCTCGGGACTAGCGGGGGCGCAGAGCTCTGTGCAGTTCTTC. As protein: CASSSGLAGAQSSVQFF.

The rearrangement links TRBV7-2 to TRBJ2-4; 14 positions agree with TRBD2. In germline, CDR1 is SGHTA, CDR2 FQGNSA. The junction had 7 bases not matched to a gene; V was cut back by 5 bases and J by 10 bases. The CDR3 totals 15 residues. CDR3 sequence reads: CASSTGGLAGEIQYF. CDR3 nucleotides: TGTGCCAGCAGCACGGGGGGACTAGCGGGAGAAATTCAGTACTTC.

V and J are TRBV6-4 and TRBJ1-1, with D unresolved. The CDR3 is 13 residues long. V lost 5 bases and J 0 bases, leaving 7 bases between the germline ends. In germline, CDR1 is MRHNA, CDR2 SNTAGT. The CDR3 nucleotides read TGTGCCAGCAGTATTGGAGTGAACACTGAAGCTTTCTTT. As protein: CASSIGVNTEAFF.

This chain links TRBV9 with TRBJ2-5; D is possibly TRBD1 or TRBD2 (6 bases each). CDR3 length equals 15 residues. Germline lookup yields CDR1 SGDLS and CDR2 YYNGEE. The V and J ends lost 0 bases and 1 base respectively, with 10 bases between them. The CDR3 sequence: CASSVVGGSQETQYF. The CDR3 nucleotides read TGTGCCAGCAGCGTAGTCGGGGGCTCCCAAGAGACCCAGTACTTC.

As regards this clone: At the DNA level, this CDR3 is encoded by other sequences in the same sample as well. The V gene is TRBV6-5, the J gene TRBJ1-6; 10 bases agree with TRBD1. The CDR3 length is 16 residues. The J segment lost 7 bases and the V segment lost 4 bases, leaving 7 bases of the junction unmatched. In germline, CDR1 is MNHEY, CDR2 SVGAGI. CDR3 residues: CASSLDGGQGNSPLHF. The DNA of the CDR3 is TGTGCCAGCAGTTTAGACGGGGGACAGGGGAATTCACCCCTCCACTTT.